The 5 T cell receptor beta chains in this list originate from one sample, sequenced in a study of vaccination and CD4 T cells after COVID-19 (dated by TCRdb to between 2021 and 2024). Libraries were made using PCR. TCRdb lists the instrument as Illumina iSeq 100. DNA from cultured CD4+ T cells underwent TCR sequencing with the Oncomine TCR Beta short-read assay at the Johns Hopkins FTIC core. TCRdb applied fastp at Q25 and MiXCR to the public reads, then kept only in-frame beta chains. Rows merge per CDR3 protein into single entries with the most common DNA and genes. Here the sample has under 15,000 distinct CDR3 sequences; more than 30% occur a single time. The ten largest account for 13% of the sample. The antigens these receptors bind are not known. The label giving this sample's treatment or condition can be read as: roughly 10-day PBMC culture with coronavirus spike peptide pools or control peptides (ViraFEST assay).

Specimen: CD4+ T cells from blood, cultured in vitro, collected after SARS-CoV-2 vaccination. These receptors all come from a human donor who had recovered from COVID-19.

Notes on this clonotype: Since no conserved phenylalanine or tryptophan closes the CDR3, a read error is the likely cause. The genes are TRBV4-1 and TRBJ1-2; D is ambiguous. The V end was cut by 1 base, the J end by 7 bases, with 16 bases between. The CDR3 covers 15 residues. Germline V lookup: CDR1 MGHRA, CDR2 YSYEKL. CDR3 nucleotide sequence: TGCGCCAGCAGCCAAGTAGGTTCGGTGCTGGGTGGCTACACCCTC. This sequence encodes CASSQVGSVLGGYTL.

This clonotype was seen a handful of times. The chain employs TRBV6-5 and TRBJ1-1; TRBD1 matches at 7 bases. The germline CDR1 and CDR2 sequences are MNHEY and SVGAGI. V dropped 4 bases and J dropped 2; count of bases not matched to a gene: 10. This CDR3 contains 16 residues. CDR3 sequence (DNA): TGTGCCAGCAGTTCCGGGACAGCCAGGGTAAACACTGAAGCTTTCTTT. Its translation is CASSSGTARVNTEAFF.

The V and J genes are TRBV28 and TRBJ1-4; no definite D call. The germline gives CDR1 MDHEN, CDR2 SYDVKM. This CDR3 has 12 amino acids. Between the trimmed V and J ends, which lost 6 bases and 8 bases, there was a span of 10 bases. CDR3 in DNA: TGTGCCAGCAGCTCGGAGTTGGAAAAACTGTTTTTT. As protein: CASSSELEKLFF.

This clonotype was detected only a few times. The chain couples TRBV7-2 to TRBJ1-3; D remains unclear. The ends were cut back, 4 bases at V and 0 bases at J, with 10 bases in the middle. CDR1 and CDR2 (germline): SGHTA, FQGNSA. CDR3 length equals 15 residues. DNA for the CDR3: TGTGCCAGCAGCTATTCACAGAGCTCTGGAAACACCATATATTTT. This gives the protein CASSYSQSSGNTIYF.

This clonotype turned up a few times. The rearrangement uses TRBV6-5 and TRBJ1-1, with a possible D match to TRBD1 (6 bases). This CDR3 is built from 16 residues. V lost 0 bases, J lost 4 bases, and 15 bases lay in between. Germline loops: CDR1 MNHEY, CDR2 SVGAGI. The CDR3 bases are TGTGCCAGCAGTTACTCGACAGGTCGGAGGGGCACTGAAGCTTTCTTT. Protein product: CASSYSTGRRGTEAFF.